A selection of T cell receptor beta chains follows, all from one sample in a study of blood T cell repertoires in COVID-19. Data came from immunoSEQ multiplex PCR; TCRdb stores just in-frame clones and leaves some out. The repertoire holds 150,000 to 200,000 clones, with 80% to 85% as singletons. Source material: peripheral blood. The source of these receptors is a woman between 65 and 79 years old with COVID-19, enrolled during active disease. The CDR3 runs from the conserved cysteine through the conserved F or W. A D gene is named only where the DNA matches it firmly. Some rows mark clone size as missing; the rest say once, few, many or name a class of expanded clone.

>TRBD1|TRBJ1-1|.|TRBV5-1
CASSPQGLTEAFF
TGCGCCAGCAGCCCACAGGGGCTCACTGAAGCTTTCTTT
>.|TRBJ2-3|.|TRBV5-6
CASSSRQLRTLDTQYF
TGTGCCAGCAGCTCCCGACAACTAAGGACTCTAGATACGCAGTATTTT
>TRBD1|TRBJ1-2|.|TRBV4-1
CASSRADRDGGYTF
TGCGCCAGCAGCAGGGCCGACAGGGACGGCGGCTACACCTTC
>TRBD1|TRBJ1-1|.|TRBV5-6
CASSRRQGFAEAFF
TGTGCCAGCAGCCGGAGACAGGGGTTTGCTGAAGCTTTCTTT
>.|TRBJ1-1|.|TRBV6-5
CATPPTAMNTEAFF
TGTGCCACCCCACCAACAGCAATGAACACTGAAGCTTTCTTT
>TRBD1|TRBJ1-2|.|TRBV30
CAWSILRRGPYGYTF
TGTGCCTGGAGTATATTAAGGAGGGGGCCCTATGGCTACACCTTC
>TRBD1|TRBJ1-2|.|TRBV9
CASSVALGDRGGDGGYTF
TGTGCCAGCAGCGTAGCTTTGGGGGACAGGGGAGGTGACGGTGGCTACACCTTC
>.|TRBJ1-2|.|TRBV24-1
CATSDASQGRGGYTF
TGTGCCACCAGTGATGCGTCTCAGGGAAGGGGTGGCTACACCTTC
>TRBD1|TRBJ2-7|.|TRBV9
CASSESDRGISYEQYF
TGTGCCAGCAGCGAATCGGACAGGGGAATATCCTACGAGCAGTACTTC
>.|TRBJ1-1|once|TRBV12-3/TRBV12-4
CASSLTGNTEAFF
TGTGCCAGCAGTTTGACGGGGAACACTGAAGCTTTCTTT
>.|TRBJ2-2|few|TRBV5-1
CASSLAGRGNTGELFF
TGCGCCAGCAGCTTGGCCGGCAGGGGCAACACCGGGGAGCTGTTTTTT
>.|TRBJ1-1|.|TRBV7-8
CASSLLAANTEAFF
TGTGCCAGCAGCTTACTTGCGGCCAACACTGAAGCTTTCTTT
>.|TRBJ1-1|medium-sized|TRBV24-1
CATSDAQDEAFF
TGTGCCACCAGTGACGCTCAGGATGAAGCTTTCTTT
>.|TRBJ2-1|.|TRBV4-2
CASGRGGMDEQFF
TGTGCCAGCGGTAGAGGGGGTATGGATGAGCAGTTCTTC
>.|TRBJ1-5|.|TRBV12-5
CASGGKQGNQPQHF
TGTGCTAGTGGGGGGAAACAGGGAAATCAGCCCCAGCATTTT
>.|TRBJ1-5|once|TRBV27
CASNSGYSNQPQHF
TGTGCCAGCAATTCAGGCTATAGCAATCAGCCCCAGCATTTT
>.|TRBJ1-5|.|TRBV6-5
CATRTEQGNQPQHF
TGTGCCACCCGGACAGAACAAGGCAATCAGCCCCAGCATTTT
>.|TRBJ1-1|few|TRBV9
CASSVQGWDTEAFF
TGTGCCAGCAGCGTACAGGGGTGGGACACTGAAGCTTTCTTT
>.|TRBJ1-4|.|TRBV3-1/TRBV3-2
CASSQWDTRELFF
TGTGCCAGCAGCCAATGGGACACACGGGAACTGTTTTTT
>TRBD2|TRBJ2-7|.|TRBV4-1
CASSQEGTSGKYEQYF
TGCGCCAGCAGCCAAGAAGGGACTAGCGGGAAATACGAGCAGTACTTC
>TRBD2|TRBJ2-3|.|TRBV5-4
CASSFREGYWTQGATDTQYF
TGTGCCAGCAGCTTCCGGGAGGGTTACTGGACCCAAGGCGCCACAGATACGCAGTATTTT
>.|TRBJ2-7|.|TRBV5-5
CASQTGGAVPYEQYF
TGTGCCAGCCAAACTGGTGGAGCGGTCCCCTACGAGCAGTACTTC
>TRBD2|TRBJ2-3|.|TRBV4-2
CASSQAGLAGGLWSDTQYF
TGTGCCAGCAGCCAAGCGGGCCTAGCGGGAGGGCTTTGGTCAGATACGCAGTATTTT
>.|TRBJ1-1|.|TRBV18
CASSPGPQPGDTEAFF
TGTGCCAGCTCACCAGGCCCACAGCCGGGAGACACTGAAGCTTTCTTT
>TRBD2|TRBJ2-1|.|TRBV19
CASTFAGTSGYNEQFF
TGTGCCAGCACTTTTGCCGGGACTAGCGGATACAATGAGCAGTTCTTC
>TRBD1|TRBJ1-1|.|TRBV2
CASSVGTGDLLSEAFF
TGTGCCAGCAGTGTGGGGACAGGAGATCTACTCTCTGAAGCTTTCTTT
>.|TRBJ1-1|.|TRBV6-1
CASSEGLRTEAFF
TGTGCCAGCAGTGAAGGGCTGAGGACTGAAGCTTTCTTT
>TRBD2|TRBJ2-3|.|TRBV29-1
CSVEGRGATDTQYF
TGCAGCGTTGAAGGGCGGGGGGCTACAGATACGCAGTATTTT
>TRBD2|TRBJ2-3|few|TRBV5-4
CASSLSGGDADTQYF
TGTGCCAGCAGCCTTTCTGGGGGGGATGCAGATACGCAGTATTTT
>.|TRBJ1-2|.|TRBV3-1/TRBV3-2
CASSQVGGNYGYTF
TGTGCCAGCAGCCAAGTAGGGGGTAACTATGGCTACACCTTC
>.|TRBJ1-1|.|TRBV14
CASSFTQGKGVDTEAFF
TGTGCCAGCAGTTTCACTCAGGGCAAGGGGGTTGACACTGAAGCTTTCTTT
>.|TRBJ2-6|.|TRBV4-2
CASRQSGANVLTF
TGTGCGAGCCGTCAGTCTGGGGCCAACGTCCTGACTTTC
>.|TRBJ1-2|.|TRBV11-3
CASSPLRADYGYTF
TGTGCCAGCAGCCCCCTCAGGGCAGACTATGGCTACACCTTC
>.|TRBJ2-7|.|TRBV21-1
CASRSGLYEQYF
TGTGCCAGCAGATCAGGGCTCTACGAGCAGTACTTC
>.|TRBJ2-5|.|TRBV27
CASSYGQGIWETQYF
TGTGCCAGCAGTTACGGCCAGGGGATTTGGGAGACCCAGTACTTC
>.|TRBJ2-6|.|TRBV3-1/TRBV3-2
CASSDSDKQGAGANVLTF
TGTGCCAGCAGCGATTCAGATAAACAGGGAGCAGGGGCCAACGTCCTGACTTTC
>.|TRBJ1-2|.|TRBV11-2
CASLRNEGDLPYGYTF
TGTGCCAGCCTACGCAATGAGGGGGACCTCCCATATGGCTACACCTTC
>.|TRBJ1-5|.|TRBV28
CASSWRGSSNQPQHF
TGTGCCAGCAGTTGGCGGGGGTCTAGCAATCAGCCCCAGCATTTT
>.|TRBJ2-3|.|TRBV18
CASSRQSTDTQYF
TGTGCCAGCTCACGACAGAGCACAGATACGCAGTATTTT
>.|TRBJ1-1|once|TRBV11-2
CASSLTLERTEAFF
TGTGCCAGCAGCTTAACTCTCGAGAGGACTGAAGCTTTCTTT
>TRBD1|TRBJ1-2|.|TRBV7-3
CASSIPGQVNGYTF
TGTGCCAGCAGCATCCCGGGACAGGTTAATGGCTACACCTTC
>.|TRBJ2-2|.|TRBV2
CASSETAGNTGELFF
TGTGCCAGCAGCGAAACAGCGGGCAACACCGGGGAGCTGTTTTTT
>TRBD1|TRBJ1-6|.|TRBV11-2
CASSLGGQGYSPLHF
TGTGCCAGCAGCTTGGGGGGACAGGGGTACTCACCCCTCCACTTT
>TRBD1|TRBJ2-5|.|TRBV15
CATSRDGTGFRETQYF
TGTGCCACCAGCAGAGATGGGACAGGGTTTCGGGAGACCCAGTACTTC
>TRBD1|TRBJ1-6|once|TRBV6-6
CASRATGGNSPLHF
TGTGCCAGCAGGGCGACAGGGGGCAATTCACCCCTCCACTTT
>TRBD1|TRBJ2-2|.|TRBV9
CASSVRPGQPNTGELFF
TGTGCCAGCAGCGTACGGCCGGGACAGCCCAACACCGGGGAGCTGTTTTTT
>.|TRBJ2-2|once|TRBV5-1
CASRVAGLPSGELFF
TGCGCCAGCAGGGTCGCGGGACTCCCCTCTGGGGAGCTGTTTTTT
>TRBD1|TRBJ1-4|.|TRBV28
CASRPWGQEVELFF
TGTGCCAGCAGGCCATGGGGACAGGAGGTCGAACTGTTTTTT
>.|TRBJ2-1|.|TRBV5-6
CASSFGLTTHNEQFF
TGTGCCAGCAGCTTTGGTCTTACTACTCACAATGAGCAGTTCTTC